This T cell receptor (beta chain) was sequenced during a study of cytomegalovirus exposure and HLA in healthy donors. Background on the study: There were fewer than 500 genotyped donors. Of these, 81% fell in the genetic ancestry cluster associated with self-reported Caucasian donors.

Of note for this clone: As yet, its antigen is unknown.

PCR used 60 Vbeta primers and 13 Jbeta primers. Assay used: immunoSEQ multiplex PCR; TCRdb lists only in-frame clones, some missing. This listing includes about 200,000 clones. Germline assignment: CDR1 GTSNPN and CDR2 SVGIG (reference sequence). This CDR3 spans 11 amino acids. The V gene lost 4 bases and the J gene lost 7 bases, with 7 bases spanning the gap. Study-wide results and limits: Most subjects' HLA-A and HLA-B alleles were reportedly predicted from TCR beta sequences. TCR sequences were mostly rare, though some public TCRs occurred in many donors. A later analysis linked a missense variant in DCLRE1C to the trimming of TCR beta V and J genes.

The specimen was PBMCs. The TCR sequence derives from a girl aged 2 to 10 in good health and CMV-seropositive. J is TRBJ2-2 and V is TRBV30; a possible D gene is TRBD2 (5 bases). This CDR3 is CAWTGSGELFF. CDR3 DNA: TGTGCCTGGACTGGGAGCGGGGAGCTGTTTTTT.